Listed here are 5 T cell receptor beta chains from one sample, sequenced in a study of CD8 T cells in ankylosing spondylitis. TCRdb independently ran MiXCR on the 5' RACE reads; one entry per CDR3 protein. Of roughly 240,000 distinct CDR3 sequences in the sample, roughly 32% were seen once. The sequencing input was blood, either unsorted or a sorted T cell fraction (not recorded which). The receptors stem from a male donor with ankylosing spondylitis or in good health (not recorded which).

This clonotype came up a few times. This sequence joins TRBV20-1 and TRBJ2-7, with 10 bases identical to TRBD1. V lost 5 bases to trimming and J lost 3 bases; unmatched junction nucleotides: 7. CDR1 and CDR2 (germline): DFQATT, SNEGSKA (reference sequence). CDR3 length: 14 amino acids. CDR3 protein: CSARSGTGDYEQYF. The CDR3 nucleotides read TGCAGTGCTCGGTCTGGGACAGGGGACTACGAGCAGTACTTC.

CDR3 coding DNA: TGCGCCAGCAGTGAGTTAGTAGCGGGGGCTCGTGGAGAGACCCAGTACTTC. This sequence encodes CASSELVAGARGETQYF. The chain carries TRBV10-2 and TRBJ2-5; 9 nucleotides match TRBD2. CDR1 is WSHSY, CDR2 SAAADI, per germline. The ends lost 1 base at V and 4 bases at J; junction bases unmatched: 10. The CDR3 runs to 17 residues.

This clonotype was recorded a few times. This rearrangement joins TRBV12-3 or TRBV12-4 to TRBJ2-2; D is unresolved. Between the trimmed V and J ends, which lost 6 bases and 6 bases, there was a span of 8 bases. CDR3 length equals 12 residues. CDR3 region: CASRSVSGELFF. Here the CDR3 DNA reads TGTGCCAGCAGATCAGTATCCGGGGAGCTGTTTTTT.

This clonotype was found a few times. The chain joins TRBV20-1 to TRBJ2-1; possibly TRBD2 for D (5 bases). The germline CDR1 and CDR2 sequences are DFQATT and SNEGSKA (reference sequence). There are 15 residues in the CDR3. V was pared by 6 bases and J by 0 bases, with 15 bases between. CDR3 region: CSAPRGTSSYNEQFF. The CDR3 DNA is TGCAGTGCCCCCCGGGGAACGAGCTCCTACAATGAGCAGTTCTTC.

The genes are TRBV29-1 and TRBJ1-1; D remains ambiguous. The V gene lost 2 bases and the J gene lost 0 bases, with 19 bases spanning the gap. The CDR3 totals 17 residues. In germline, CDR1 is SQVTM, CDR2 ANQGSEA. The CDR3 here is CSVEQTRFVGMNTEAFF. Here the CDR3 DNA reads TGCAGCGTTGAACAGACCAGGTTCGTAGGCATGAACACTGAAGCTTTCTTT.